Listed below are T cell receptor beta chains from one sample, sequenced in a study of OX40 agonist ivuxolimab in advanced cancers. Assay: immunoSEQ multiplex PCR; the TCRdb copy retains only in-frame clones and omits some. Among approximately 59,000 clones, around four fifths were seen once, and the ten largest hold about 3.5%. The source material was CD4+ or CD8+ T cells sorted from blood, sampled in a trial of the OX40 agonist ivuxolimab. Source of these receptors: an adult with an advanced solid tumor such as melanoma, head and neck, liver or kidney cancer. Both conserved end residues are part of each CDR3. The D gene is left open where the match is weak. Only part of the rows carry a size: once, few, many, or a class if the clone is expanded.

-	TRBJ2-3	TRBD2	TRBV7-2	CASSLTSGAYSDTQYF	TGTGCCAGCAGCTTAACTAGCGGGGCCTATTCGGATACGCAGTATTTT
-	TRBJ1-3	-	TRBV9	CASSVDAGWLGGNTIYF	TGTGCCAGCAGCGTAGATGCAGGGTGGCTTGGTGGAAACACCATATATTTT
few	TRBJ2-5	TRBD2	TRBV9	CASSEESGGKETQYF	TGTGCCAGCAGCGAGGAGAGCGGGGGCAAAGAGACCCAGTACTTC
-	TRBJ1-1	TRBD1	TRBV6-6	CASQTGAEAFF	TGTGCCAGCCAGACAGGGGCTGAAGCTTTCTTT
-	TRBJ1-5	-	TRBV2	CASSVTQGGGQPQHF	TGTGCCAGCAGTGTGACACAGGGTGGGGGTCAGCCCCAGCATTTT
-	TRBJ2-1	TRBD2	TRBV4-3	CASSQDLAGGNEQFF	TGCGCCAGCAGCCAAGATCTAGCGGGAGGTAATGAGCAGTTCTTC
-	TRBJ1-4	-	TRBV7-8	CASSLDSSNEKLFF	TGTGCCAGCAGCCTAGACAGCTCTAATGAAAAACTGTTTTTT
-	TRBJ2-2	TRBD1	TRBV4-2	CASSPEGGQATGELFF	TGTGCCAGCAGCCCCGAGGGGGGACAGGCCACCGGGGAGCTGTTTTTT
once	TRBJ2-7	TRBD1	TRBV7-2	CASSSTGGFGNEQYF	TGTGCCAGCAGCTCGACAGGGGGCTTCGGTAACGAGCAGTACTTC
-	TRBJ2-1	-	TRBV7-2	CASSHTLEGHEQFF	TGTGCCAGCAGCCACACGCTAGAGGGCCATGAGCAGTTCTTC
-	TRBJ2-5	TRBD2	TRBV6-6	CASSSTGTSGTQYF	TGTGCCAGCAGTTCGACAGGGACTAGCGGGACCCAGTACTTC
-	TRBJ2-2	-	TRBV7-9	CASRTGAGELFF	TGTGCCAGCAGGACGGGAGCGGGGGAGCTGTTTTTT
few	TRBJ2-7	-	TRBV6-5	CASSLGSSYEQYF	TGTGCCAGCAGCCTTGGGAGTTCCTACGAGCAGTACTTC
-	TRBJ1-5	TRBD1	TRBV7-9	CASSLVLDRGINQPQHF	TGTGCCAGCAGCTTAGTTTTGGACAGGGGGATCAATCAGCCCCAGCATTTT
-	TRBJ2-3	-	TRBV2	CASSEGDKDTQYF	TGTGCCAGCAGTGAAGGGGACAAGGATACGCAGTATTTT